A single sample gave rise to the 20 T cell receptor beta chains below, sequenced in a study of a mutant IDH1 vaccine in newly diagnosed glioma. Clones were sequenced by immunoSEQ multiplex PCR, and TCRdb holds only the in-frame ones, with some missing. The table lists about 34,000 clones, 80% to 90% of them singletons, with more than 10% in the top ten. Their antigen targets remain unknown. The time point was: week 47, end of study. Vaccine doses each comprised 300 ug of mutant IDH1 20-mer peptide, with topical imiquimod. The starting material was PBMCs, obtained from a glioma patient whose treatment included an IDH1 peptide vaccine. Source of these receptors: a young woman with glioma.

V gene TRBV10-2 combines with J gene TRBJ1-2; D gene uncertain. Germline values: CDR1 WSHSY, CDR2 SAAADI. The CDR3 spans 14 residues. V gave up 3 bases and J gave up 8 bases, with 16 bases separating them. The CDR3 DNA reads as TGCGCCAGCAGTGAACGGAAAGGTATTATCGGCTACACCTTC. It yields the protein CASSERKGIIGYTF.

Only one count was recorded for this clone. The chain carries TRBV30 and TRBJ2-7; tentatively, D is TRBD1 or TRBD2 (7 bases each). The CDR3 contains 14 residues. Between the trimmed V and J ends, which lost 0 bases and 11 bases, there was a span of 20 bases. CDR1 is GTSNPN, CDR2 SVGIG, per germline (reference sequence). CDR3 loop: CAWSVMSGTANKYF. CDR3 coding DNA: TGTGCCTGGAGTGTAATGAGCGGGACAGCTAATAAGTACTTC.

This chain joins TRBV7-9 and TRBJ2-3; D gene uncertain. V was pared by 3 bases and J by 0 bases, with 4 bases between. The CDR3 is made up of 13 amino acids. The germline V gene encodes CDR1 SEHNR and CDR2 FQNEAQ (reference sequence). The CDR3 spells CASSFASTDTQYF. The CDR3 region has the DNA TGTGCCAGCAGCTTTGCTAGCACAGATACGCAGTATTTT.

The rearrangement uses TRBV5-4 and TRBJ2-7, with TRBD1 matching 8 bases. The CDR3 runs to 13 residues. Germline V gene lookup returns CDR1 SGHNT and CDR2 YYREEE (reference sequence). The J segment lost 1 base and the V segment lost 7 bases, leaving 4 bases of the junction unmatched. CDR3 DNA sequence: TGTGCCAGCTACTACAGGGGGTCCTACGAGCAGTACTTC. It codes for CASYYRGSYEQYF.

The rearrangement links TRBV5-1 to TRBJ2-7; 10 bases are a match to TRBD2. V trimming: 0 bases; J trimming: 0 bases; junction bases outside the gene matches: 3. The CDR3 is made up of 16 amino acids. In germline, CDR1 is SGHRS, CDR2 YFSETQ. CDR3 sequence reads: CASSLGLAGASYEQYF. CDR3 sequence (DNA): TGCGCCAGCAGCTTGGGGCTAGCGGGGGCCTCCTACGAGCAGTACTTC.

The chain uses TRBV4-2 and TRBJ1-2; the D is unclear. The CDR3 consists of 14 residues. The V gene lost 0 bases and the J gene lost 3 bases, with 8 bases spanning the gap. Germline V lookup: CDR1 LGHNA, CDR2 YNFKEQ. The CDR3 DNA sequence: TGTGCCAGCAGCCAAGACCTCTCCGACTATGGCTACACCTTC. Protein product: CASSQDLSDYGYTF.

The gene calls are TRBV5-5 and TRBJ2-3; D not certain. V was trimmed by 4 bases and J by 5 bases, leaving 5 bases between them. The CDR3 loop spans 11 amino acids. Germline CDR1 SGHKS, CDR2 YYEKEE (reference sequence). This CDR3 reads CASSQEDTQYF. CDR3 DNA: TGTGCCAGCAGCCAGGAAGATACGCAGTATTTT.

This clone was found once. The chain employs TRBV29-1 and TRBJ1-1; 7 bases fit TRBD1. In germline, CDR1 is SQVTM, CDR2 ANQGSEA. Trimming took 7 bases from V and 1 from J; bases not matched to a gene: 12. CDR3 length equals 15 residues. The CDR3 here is CSAQGQTVKNTEAFF. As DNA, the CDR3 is TGCAGCGCCCAGGGACAGACCGTAAAGAACACTGAAGCTTTCTTT.

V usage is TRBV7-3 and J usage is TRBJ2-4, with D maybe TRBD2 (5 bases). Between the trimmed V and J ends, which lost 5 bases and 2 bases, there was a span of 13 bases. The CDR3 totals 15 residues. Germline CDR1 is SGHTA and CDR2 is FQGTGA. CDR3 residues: CASSVGGLTKNIQYF. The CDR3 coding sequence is TGTGCCAGCAGCGTGGGCGGGCTAACCAAAAACATTCAGTACTTC.

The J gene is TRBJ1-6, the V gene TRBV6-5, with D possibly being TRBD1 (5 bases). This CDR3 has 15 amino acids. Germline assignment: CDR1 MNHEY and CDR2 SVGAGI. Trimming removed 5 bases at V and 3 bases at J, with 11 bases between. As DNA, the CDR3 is TGTGCCAGCAGTCCTGGAGGGGTCTATAATTCACCCCTCCACTTT. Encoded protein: CASSPGGVYNSPLHF.

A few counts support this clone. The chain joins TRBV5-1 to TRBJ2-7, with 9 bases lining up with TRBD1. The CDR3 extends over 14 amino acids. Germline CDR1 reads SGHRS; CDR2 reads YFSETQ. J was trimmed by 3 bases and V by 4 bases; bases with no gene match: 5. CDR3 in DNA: TGCGCCAGCAGCCCATGGACAGGGGACTACGAGCAGTACTTC. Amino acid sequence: CASSPWTGDYEQYF.

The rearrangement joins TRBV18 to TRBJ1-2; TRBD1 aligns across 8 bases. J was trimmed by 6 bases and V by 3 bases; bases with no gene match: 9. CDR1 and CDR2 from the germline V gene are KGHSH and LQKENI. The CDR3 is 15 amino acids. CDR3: CASSPTSGGANGYTF. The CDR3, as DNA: TGTGCCAGCTCACCGACGTCAGGGGGCGCAAATGGCTACACCTTC. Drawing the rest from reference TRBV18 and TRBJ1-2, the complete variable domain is NAGVMQNPRHLVRRRGQEARLRCSPMKGHSHVYWYRQLPEEGLKFMVYLQKENIIDESGMPKERFSAEFPKEGPSILRIQQVVRGDSAAYFCASSPTSGGANGYTFGSGTRLTVV.

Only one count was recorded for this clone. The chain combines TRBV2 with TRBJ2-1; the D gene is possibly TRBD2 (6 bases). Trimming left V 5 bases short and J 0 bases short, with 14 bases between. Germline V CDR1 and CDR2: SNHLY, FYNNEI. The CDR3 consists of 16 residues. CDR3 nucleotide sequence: TGTGCCAGCAGTCCCCCGACCGGGGGCTCCTACAATGAGCAGTTCTTC. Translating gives CASSPPTGGSYNEQFF.

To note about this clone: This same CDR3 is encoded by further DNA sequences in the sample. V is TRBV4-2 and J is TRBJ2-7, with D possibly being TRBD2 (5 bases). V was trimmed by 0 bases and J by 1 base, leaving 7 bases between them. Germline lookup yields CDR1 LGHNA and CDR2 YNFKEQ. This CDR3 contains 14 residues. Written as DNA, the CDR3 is TGTGCCAGCAGCCAAGATAGGACTTCCTACGAGCAGTACTTC. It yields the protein CASSQDRTSYEQYF.

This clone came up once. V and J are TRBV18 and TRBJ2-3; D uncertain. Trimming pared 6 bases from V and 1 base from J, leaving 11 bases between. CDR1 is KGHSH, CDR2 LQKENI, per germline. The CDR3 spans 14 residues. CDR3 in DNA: TGTGCCAGCTCGCCTCCCTCAGGCACAGATACGCAGTATTTT. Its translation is CASSPPSGTDTQYF.

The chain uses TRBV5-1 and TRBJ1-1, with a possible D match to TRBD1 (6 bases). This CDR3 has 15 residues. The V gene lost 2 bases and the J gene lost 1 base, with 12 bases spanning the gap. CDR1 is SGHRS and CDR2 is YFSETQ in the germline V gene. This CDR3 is CASSFYRVGNTEAFF. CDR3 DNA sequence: TGCGCCAGCAGCTTCTACAGGGTAGGGAACACTGAAGCTTTCTTT.

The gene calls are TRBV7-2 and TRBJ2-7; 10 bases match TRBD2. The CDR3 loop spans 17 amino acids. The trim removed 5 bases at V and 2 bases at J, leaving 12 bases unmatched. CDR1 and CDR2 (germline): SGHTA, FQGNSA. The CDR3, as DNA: TGTGCCAGCAGCCCAGCCCCGACTAGCGGGCAGGCCTACGAGCAGTACTTC. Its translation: CASSPAPTSGQAYEQYF.

CDR3 bases: TGTGCCAGCAAGGGGGTCCAGGGGGCCTACACTGAAGCTTTCTTT. Translated, it gives CASKGVQGAYTEAFF. This rearrangement joins TRBV2 to TRBJ1-1; 8 bases match TRBD1. V lost 7 bases, J lost 3 bases, and 10 bases stayed unmatched. Germline assignment: CDR1 SNHLY and CDR2 FYNNEI. There are 15 residues in the CDR3.

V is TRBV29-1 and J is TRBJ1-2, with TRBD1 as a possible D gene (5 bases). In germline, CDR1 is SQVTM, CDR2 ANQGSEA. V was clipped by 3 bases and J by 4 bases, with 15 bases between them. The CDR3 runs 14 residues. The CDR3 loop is CSVEISQGPYGYTF. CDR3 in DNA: TGCAGCGTTGAGATAAGCCAGGGACCCTATGGCTACACCTTC.

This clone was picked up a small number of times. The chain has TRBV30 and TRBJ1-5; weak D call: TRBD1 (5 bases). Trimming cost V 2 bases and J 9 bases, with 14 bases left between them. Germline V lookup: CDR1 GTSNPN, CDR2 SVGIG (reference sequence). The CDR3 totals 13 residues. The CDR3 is CAWSTDSQGPQHF. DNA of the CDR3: TGTGCCTGGAGTACTGACAGTCAGGGGCCCCAGCATTTT.